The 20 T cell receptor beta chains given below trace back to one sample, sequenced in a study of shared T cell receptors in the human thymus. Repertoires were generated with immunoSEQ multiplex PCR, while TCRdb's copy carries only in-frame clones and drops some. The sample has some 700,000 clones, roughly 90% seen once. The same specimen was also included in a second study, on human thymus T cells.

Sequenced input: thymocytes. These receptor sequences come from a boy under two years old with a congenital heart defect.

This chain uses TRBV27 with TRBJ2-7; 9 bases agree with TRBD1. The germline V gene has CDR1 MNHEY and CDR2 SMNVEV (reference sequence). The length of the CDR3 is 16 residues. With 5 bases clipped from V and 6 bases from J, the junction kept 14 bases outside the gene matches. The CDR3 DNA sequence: TGTGCCAGCAGTCGGAGCCGGGACAGGGAACGTGGCGAGCAGTACTTC. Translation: CASSRSRDRERGEQYF.

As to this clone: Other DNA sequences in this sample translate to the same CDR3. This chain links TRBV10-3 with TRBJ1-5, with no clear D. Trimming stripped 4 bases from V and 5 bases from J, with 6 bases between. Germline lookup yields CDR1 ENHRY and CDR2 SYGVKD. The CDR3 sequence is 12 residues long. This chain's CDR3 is CAISGGDQPQHF. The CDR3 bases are TGTGCCATCAGTGGGGGAGATCAGCCCCAGCATTTT.

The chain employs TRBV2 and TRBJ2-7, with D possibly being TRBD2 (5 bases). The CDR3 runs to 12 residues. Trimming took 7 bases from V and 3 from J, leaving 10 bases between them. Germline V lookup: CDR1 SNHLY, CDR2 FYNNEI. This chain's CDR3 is CASNPGYYEQYF. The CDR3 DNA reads TGTGCCAGCAACCCGGGGTACTACGAGCAGTACTTC.

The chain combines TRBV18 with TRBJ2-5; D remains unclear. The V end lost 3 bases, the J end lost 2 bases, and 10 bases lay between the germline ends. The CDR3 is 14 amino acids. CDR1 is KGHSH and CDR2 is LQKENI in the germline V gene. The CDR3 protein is CASSPAARQETQYF. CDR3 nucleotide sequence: TGTGCCAGCTCACCGGCGGCGCGGCAAGAGACCCAGTACTTC.

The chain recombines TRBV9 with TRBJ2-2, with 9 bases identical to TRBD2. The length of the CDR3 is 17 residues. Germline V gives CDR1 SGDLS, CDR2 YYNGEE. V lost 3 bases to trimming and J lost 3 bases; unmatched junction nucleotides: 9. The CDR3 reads CASSDVPLAGHTGELFF. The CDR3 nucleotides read TGTGCCAGCAGCGACGTCCCCCTAGCGGGACACACCGGGGAGCTGTTTTTT.

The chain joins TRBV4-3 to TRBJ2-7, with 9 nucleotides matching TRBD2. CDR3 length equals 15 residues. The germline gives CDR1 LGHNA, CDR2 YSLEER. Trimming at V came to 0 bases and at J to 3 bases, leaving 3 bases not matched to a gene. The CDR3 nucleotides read TGCGCCAGCAGCCAAGAGAGAGCGGGGGGCTACGAGCAGTACTTC. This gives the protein CASSQERAGGYEQYF.

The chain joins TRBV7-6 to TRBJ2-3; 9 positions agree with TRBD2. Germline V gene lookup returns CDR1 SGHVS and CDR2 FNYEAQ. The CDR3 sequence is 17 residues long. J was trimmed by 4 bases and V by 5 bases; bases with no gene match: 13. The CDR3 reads CASSPSWREGGADTQYF. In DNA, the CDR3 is TGTGCCAGCAGCCCCTCCTGGCGGGAGGGCGGCGCAGATACGCAGTATTTT. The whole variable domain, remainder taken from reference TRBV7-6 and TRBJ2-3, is GAGVSQSPRYKVTKRGQDVALRCDPISGHVSLYWYRQALGQGPEFLTYFNYEAQQDKSGLPNDRFSAERPEGSISTLTIQRTEQRDSAMYRCASSPSWREGGADTQYFGPGTRLTVL.

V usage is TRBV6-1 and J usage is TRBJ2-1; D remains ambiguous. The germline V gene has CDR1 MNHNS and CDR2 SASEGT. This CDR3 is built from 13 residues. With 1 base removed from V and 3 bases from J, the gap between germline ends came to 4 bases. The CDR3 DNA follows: TGTGCCAGCAGTGAAGTGAGCTACAATGAGCAGTTCTTC. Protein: CASSEVSYNEQFF.

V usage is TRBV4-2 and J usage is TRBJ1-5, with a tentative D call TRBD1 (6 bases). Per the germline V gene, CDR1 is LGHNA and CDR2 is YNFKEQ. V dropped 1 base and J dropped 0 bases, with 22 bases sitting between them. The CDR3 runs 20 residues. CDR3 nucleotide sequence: TGTGCCAGCAGCCAAGTAGGGGAACCTCATCAGGGGTATAGCAATCAGCCCCAGCATTTT. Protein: CASSQVGEPHQGYSNQPQHF.

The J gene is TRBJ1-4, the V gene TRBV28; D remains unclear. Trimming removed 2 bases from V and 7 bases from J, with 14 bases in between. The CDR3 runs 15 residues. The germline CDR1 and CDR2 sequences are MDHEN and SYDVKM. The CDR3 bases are TGTGCCAGCAGTTTAGCGTATAGGTCGGGTGAAAAACTGTTTTTT. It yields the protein CASSLAYRSGEKLFF. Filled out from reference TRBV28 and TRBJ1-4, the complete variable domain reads DVKVTQSSRYLVKRTGEKVFLECVQDMDHENMFWYRQDPGLGLRLIYFSYDVKMKEKGDIPEGYSVSREKKERFSLILESASTNQTSMYLCASSLAYRSGEKLFFGSGTQLSVL.

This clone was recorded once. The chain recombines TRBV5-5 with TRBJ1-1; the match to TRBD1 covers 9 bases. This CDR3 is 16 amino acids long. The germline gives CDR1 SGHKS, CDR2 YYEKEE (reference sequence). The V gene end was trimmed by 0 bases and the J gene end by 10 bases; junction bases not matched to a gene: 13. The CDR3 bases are TGTGCCAGCAGCTTGGCCGGGGGACAGGGAGACGATGGAGCTTTCTTT. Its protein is CASSLAGGQGDDGAFF.

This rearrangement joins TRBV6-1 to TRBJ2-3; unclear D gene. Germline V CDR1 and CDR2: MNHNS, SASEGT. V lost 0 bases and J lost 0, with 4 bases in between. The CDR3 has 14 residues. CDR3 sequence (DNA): TGTGCCAGCAGTGAAGCGTCTAGCACAGATACGCAGTATTTT. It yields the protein CASSEASSTDTQYF.

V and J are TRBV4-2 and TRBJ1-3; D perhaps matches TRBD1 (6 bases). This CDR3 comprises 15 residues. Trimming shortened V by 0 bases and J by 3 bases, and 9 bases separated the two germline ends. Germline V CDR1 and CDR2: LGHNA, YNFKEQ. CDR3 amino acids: CASSQELTGGNTIYF. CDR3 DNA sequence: TGTGCCAGCAGCCAAGAGCTGACAGGTGGAAACACCATATATTTT.

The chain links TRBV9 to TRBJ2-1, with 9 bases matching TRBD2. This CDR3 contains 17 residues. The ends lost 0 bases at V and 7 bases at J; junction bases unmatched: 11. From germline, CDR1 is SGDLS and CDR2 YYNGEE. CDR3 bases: TGTGCCAGCAGCGTAGTGTGGGCGGGAGGGCCGGGGAATGAGCAGTTCTTC. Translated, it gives CASSVVWAGGPGNEQFF.

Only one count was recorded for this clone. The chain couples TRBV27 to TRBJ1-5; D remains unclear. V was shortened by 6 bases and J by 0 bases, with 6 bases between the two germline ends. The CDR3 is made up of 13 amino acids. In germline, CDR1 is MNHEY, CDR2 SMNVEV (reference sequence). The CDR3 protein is CASRINSNQPQHF. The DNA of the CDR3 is TGTGCCAGCAGAATCAATAGCAATCAGCCCCAGCATTTT.

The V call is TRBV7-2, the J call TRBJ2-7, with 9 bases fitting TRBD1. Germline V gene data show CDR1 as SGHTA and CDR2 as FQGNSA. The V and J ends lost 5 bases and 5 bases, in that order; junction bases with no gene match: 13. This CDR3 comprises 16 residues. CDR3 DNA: TGTGCCAGCAGCGGAATACCGGGACAGGGTGGCGACGAGCAGTACTTC. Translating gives CASSGIPGQGGDEQYF. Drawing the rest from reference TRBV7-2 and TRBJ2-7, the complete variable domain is GAGVSQSPSNKVTEKGKDVELRCDPISGHTALYWYRQSLGQGLEFLIYFQGNSAPDKSGLPSDRFSAERTGGSVSTLTIQRTQQEDSAVYLCASSGIPGQGGDEQYFGPGTRLTVT.

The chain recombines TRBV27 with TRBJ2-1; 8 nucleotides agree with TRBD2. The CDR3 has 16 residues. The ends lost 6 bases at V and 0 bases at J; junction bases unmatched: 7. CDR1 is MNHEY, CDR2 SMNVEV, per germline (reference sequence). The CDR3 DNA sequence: TGTGCCAGCAGCCCTCTAAGCGGGAGCTCCTACAATGAGCAGTTCTTC. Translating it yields CASSPLSGSSYNEQFF.

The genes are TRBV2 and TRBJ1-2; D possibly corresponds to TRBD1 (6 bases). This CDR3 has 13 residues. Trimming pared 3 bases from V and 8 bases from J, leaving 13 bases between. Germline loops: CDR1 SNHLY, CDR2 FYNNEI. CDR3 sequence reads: CASSEPGDRGYTF. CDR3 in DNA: TGTGCCAGCAGTGAGCCAGGGGATAGAGGCTACACCTTC.

Here the CDR3 DNA reads TGTGCCAGCGCCGTGGACAGGGTGAACACTGAAGCTTTCTTT. It translates to CASAVDRVNTEAFF. The chain uses TRBV27 and TRBJ1-1; 8 nucleotides align to TRBD1. The CDR3 is made up of 14 amino acids. The V segment lost 8 bases and the J segment 0 bases; nucleotides outside the gene matches: 5. Germline loops: CDR1 MNHEY, CDR2 SMNVEV (reference sequence).

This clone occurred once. The CDR3 nucleotides read TGTGCCAGCAGCTTGCGGGAGGTTGGCGGGGAGCTGTTTTTT. Residues: CASSLREVGGELFF. This sequence joins TRBV5-6 and TRBJ2-2, with 7 positions matching TRBD2. The V gene end was trimmed by 1 base and the J gene end by 7 bases; junction bases not matched to a gene: 4. The CDR3 contains 14 residues. Germline V gives CDR1 SGHDT, CDR2 YYEEEE.